This T cell receptor beta chain emerged from a study of glioma-infiltrating T cells. This CDR3 has 16 residues. Trimming removed 6 bases at V and 8 bases at J, with 25 bases between. On this clonotype: Antigen unknown. This may be a read error: a much more frequent sequence differs by one nucleotide.

Whole-study findings and limits: CDR3 overlap between tissue and blood was very small. Tissue-blood divergence was below expectation in non-neoplastic patients, above in gliomas.

The iRepertoire nested amplicon-rescue multiplex PCR amplified TCR alpha and beta CDR3s from RNA. Input was roughly 85-450 ng of tissue mRNA or PBMC total RNA. TCRdb re-called the multiplex PCR reads with MiXCR, one entry per CDR3 protein. The sample lists some 180,000 distinct CDR3 sequences, over 30% occurring once. The chain recombines TRBV12-3 or TRBV12-4 with TRBJ1-2; D not resolved. This receptor was identified in a human donor with low-grade glioma or glioblastoma, undergoing nonglioma brain surgery, or in good health (not recorded which). The sample comprised glioma tissue, nonneoplastic brain tissue, or PBMCs (not recorded which). The CDR3 here is CASSVGRSAVTQGYTF. Written as DNA, the CDR3 is TGTGCCAGCAGCGTGGGCAGGTCGGCAGTCACACAAGGCTACACCTTC.